This entry describes one T cell receptor beta chain. What it binds is not known. This sample was taken from a study of T-cell reconstitution after alpha-beta-depleted transplantation in children. Study-wide results and limits: T-cell numbers and diversity, one year after transplant, stemmed largely from T cells that were newly produced.

Researchers prepared the TCRbeta library using unique molecular identifiers, the study reports. TCRdb reprocessed the PCR reads with MiXCR, giving one entry per CDR3 protein. The repertoire consists of 200,000 or so distinct CDR3 sequences, with approximately 8% occurring once and the leading ten covering roughly a third. The sample here was PBMCs, mostly from graft donor cells, taken 360 days after TCRalphabeta/CD19-depleted stem cell transplant. This TCR derives from a male patient aged 2 to 9 who had a stem cell transplant for acute myeloid leukemia, so the T cells may come from the graft donor.

Here the CDR3 reads CASRDSGALNLRFNTGELFF. The CDR3 nucleotides read TGCGCCAGCAGGGATTCCGGGGCTTTGAACCTTCGGTTTAACACCGGGGAGCTGTTTTTT. The chain is built from TRBV5-1 and TRBJ2-2; D is tentatively TRBD1 or TRBD2 (5 bases each). The length of the CDR3 is 20 residues. V lost 5 bases, J lost 2 bases, and 28 bases lay in between. The germline gives CDR1 SGHRS, CDR2 YFSETQ. The variable domain in full, with the rest retrieved from reference TRBV5-1 and TRBJ2-2, is KAGVTQTPRYLIKTRGQQVTLSCSPISGHRSVSWYQQTPGQGLQFLFEYFSETQRNKGNFPGRFSGRQFSNSRSEMNVSTLELGDSALYLCASRDSGALNLRFNTGELFFGEGSRLTVL.